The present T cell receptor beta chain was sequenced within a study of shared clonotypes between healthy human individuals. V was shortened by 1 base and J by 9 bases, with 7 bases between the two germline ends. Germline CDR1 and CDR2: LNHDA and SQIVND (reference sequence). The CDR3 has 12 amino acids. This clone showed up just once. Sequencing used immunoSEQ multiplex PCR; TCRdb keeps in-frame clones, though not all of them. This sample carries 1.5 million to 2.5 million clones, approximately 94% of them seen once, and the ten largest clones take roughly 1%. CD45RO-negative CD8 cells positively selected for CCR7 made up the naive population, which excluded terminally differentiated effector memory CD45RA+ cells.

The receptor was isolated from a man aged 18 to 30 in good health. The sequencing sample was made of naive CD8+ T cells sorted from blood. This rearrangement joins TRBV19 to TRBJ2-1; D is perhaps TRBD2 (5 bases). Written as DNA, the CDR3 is TGTGCCAGTAGTATAGGGGGAGTTGAGCAGTTCTTC. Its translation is CASSIGGVEQFF.